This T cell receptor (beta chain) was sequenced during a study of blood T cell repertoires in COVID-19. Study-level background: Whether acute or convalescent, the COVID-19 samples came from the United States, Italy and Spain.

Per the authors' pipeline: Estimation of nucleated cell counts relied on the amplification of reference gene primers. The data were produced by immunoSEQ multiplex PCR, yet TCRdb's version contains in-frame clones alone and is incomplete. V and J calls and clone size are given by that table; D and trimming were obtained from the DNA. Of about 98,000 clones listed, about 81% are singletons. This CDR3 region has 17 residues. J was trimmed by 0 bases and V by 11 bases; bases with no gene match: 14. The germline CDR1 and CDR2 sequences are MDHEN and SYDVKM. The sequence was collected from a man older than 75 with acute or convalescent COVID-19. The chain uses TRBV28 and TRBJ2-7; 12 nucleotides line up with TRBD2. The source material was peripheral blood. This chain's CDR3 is CAAQSGTSGWDSYEQYF. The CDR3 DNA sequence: TGTGCCGCCCAATCCGGGACTAGCGGGTGGGACTCCTACGAGCAGTACTTC.